Below are 7 T cell receptor beta chains sequenced from a single sample in a study of T cells expressing NK-cell markers. From the 5' RACE reads, TCRdb lists one entry per CDR3 protein and no DNA. The table for this sample gives about 410,000 distinct CDR3 sequences. Sequencing was performed on blood T cells: a sorted CD56 or NKG2C T cell subset, CD4+ or CD8+ T cells, or bulk PBMC T cells (not recorded which). The receptors were gathered from a woman in her fifties or sixties in good health.

V gene TRBV11-3 combines with J gene TRBJ2-2; as DNA is missing, the TRBD2 call by TCRdb cannot be tested. The CDR3 totals 15 residues. CDR1 and CDR2 from the germline V gene are SGHNT and YENEEA. CDR3 loop: CASSSSSGGTGELFF.

J is TRBJ1-2 and V is TRBV19. The length of the CDR3 is 11 residues. Germline V gives CDR1 LNHDA, CDR2 SQIVND (reference sequence). The CDR3 loop reads CASSIGYGYTF. The full variable domain, in which reference TRBV19 and TRBJ1-2 provide the parts outside the CDR3, is DGGITQSPKYLFRKEGQNVTLSCEQNLNHDAMYWYRQDPGQGLRLIYYSQIVNDFQKGDIAEGYSVSREKKESFPLTVTSAQKNPTAFYLCASSIGYGYTFGSGTRLTVV.

Here the CDR3 reads CSAPSGRNYNEQFF. The chain links TRBV20-1 to TRBJ2-1; TCRdb indicates TRBD2, and absent DNA this call remains unverified. This CDR3 has 14 amino acids. Per germline, CDR1 DFQATT and CDR2 SNEGSKA (reference sequence).

The chain is built from TRBV14 and TRBJ1-1. CDR1 is SGHDN and CDR2 is FVKESK in the germline V gene. This CDR3 has 12 residues. The CDR3 here is CASSRRHLEAFF.

The V and J genes are TRBV20-1 and TRBJ2-1; without DNA, the TCRdb call of TRBD2 cannot be checked. The CDR3 runs to 13 residues. Looked up from germline, CDR1 is DFQATT and CDR2 is SNEGSKA (reference sequence). The CDR3 region is CSASGTSEDEQFF.

This chain links TRBV12-3 or TRBV12-4 with TRBJ2-3; lacking DNA, the TRBD2 call made by TCRdb goes unchecked. The CDR3 is made up of 16 amino acids. The CDR3 is CASSPTSGRLTDTQYF.

The chain joins TRBV2 to TRBJ1-5. The CDR3 covers 14 residues. Germline CDR1 and CDR2: SNHLY and FYNNEI. This chain's CDR3 is CASSDRGLNQPQHF.